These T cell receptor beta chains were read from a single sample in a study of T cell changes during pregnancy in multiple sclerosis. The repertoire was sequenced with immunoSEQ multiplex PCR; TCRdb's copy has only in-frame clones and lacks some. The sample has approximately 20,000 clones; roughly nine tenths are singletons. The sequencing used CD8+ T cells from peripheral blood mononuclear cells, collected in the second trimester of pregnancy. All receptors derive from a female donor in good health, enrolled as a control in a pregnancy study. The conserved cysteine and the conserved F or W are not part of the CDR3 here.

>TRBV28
ASSPRTGLVYGYT
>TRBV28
ASSLNNMNTEAF
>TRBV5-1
ASSPWGRQGAVETQY
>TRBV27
ASSPGQGVQPQH
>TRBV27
ASSLGGGVYTDTQY
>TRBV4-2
ASSPPTAYEQY
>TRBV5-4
ASSSGGETQY
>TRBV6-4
ASSEGLADLYNEQF
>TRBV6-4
ASSEVAGSEDTQY
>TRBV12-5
ASGSLTPPQY
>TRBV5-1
ASSPGTENEKLF
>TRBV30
AWSQGVADTDTQY
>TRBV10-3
AISEGGRSIDEQF
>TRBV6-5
ASAGGGPTDTQY
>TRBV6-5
ASNEDRGLGSPLH
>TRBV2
ASGLAGGAFYEQY
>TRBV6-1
ASSGLAADTDTQY
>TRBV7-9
ASSPGGLAGLDSDTQY
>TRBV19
ASSTGQGGYGYT
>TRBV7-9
ASSLASGGAKTQY
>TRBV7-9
ASRGQGDTEAF
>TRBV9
ASSPRTSGGPDTQY
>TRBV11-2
ASSYRGAGLALSEQY
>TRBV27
ASSLGGSYEQY
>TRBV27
ASSRGTGWGEQY
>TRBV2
ASSNGGGYGYT
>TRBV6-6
ASSRGAEPDTQY
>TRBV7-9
ASSDQGEFGEAF
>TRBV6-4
ASSDSEGAGGKDEQF
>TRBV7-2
ASSLTSGKNNEQF
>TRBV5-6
ASSFPTGTGASYEQY
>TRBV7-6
ASSPRLGYNEQF
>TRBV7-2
ASSSTSGRGDTQY
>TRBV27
ASSSGHPAPRH
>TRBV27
ASSLGTNQETQY
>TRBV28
ASSFPDRSYGYT
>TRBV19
ASGGGNQPQH
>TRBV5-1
ASSLVSGSNTGELF
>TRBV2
ASKETSGTDTQY
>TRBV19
ASSSSLGGRRTEAF
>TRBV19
ASSIGSEKLF
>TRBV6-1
ARGAPFGGEQF
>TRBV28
ASSSGQGAGTDTQY
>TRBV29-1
SVKLVQAPTDEQF
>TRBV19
ASRQGALEAF